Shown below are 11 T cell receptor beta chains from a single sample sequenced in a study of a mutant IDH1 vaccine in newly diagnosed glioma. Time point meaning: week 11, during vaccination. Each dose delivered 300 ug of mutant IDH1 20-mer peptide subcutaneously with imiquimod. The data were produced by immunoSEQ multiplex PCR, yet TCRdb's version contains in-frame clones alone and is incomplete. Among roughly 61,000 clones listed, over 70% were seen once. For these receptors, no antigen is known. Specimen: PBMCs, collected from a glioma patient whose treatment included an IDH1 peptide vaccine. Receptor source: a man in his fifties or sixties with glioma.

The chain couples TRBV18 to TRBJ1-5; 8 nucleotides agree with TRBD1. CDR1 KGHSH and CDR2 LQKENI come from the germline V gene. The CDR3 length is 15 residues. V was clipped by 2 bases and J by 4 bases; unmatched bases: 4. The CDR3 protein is CASSPNTGGNQPQHF. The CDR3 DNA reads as TGTGCCAGCTCACCAAATACAGGGGGGAATCAGCCCCAGCATTTT.

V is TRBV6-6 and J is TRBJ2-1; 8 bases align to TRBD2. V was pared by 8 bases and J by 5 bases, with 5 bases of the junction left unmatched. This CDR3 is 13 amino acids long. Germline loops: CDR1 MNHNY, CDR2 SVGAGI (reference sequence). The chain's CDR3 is CASGRGANNEQFF. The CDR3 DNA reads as TGTGCCAGCGGGCGGGGGGCTAACAATGAGCAGTTCTTC.

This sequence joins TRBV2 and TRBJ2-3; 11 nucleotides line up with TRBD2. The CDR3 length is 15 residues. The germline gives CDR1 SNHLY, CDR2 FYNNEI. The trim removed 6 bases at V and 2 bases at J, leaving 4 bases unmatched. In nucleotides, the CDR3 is TGTGCCAGCAGAGAACTAGCGGGGGACACAGATACGCAGTATTTT. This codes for CASRELAGDTDTQYF.

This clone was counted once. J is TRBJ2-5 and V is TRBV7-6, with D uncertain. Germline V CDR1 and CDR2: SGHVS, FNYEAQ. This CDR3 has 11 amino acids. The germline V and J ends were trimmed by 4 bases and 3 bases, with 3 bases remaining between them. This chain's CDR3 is CASSYEETQYF. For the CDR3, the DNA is TGTGCCAGCAGCTATGAAGAGACCCAGTACTTC.

The CDR3 region has the DNA TGTGCCAGCAGGCAACGGGACGAGCAGTACTTC. Residues: CASRQRDEQYF. The chain employs TRBV6-1 and TRBJ2-7; D unresolved. The CDR3 extends over 11 amino acids. Germline V gives CDR1 MNHNS, CDR2 SASEGT. The V gene lost 6 bases and the J gene lost 5 bases, with 8 bases spanning the gap.

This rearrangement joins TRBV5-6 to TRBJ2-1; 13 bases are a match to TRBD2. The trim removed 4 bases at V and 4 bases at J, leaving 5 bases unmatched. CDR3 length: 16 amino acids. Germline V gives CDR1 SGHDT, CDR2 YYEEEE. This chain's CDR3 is CASSRGLAGDYNEQFF. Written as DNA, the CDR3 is TGTGCCAGCAGCCGAGGACTAGCGGGGGATTACAATGAGCAGTTCTTC.

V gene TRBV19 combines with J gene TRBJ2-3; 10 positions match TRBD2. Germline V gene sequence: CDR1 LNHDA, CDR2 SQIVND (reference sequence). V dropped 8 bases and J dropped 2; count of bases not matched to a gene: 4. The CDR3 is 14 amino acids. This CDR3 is CASASGSDTDTQYF. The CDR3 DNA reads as TGTGCCAGTGCTAGCGGGAGCGACACAGATACGCAGTATTTT. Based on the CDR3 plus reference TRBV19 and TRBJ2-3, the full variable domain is DGGITQSPKYLFRKEGQNVTLSCEQNLNHDAMYWYRQDPGQGLRLIYYSQIVNDFQKGDIAEGYSVSREKKESFPLTVTSAQKNPTAFYLCASASGSDTDTQYFGPGTRLTVL.

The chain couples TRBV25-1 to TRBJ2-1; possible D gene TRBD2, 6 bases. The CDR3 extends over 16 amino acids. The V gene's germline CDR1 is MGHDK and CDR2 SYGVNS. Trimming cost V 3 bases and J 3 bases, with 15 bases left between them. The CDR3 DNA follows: TGTGCCAGCAGTGACCTTAGCGGTCGTGGCTACAATGAGCAGTTCTTC. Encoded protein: CASSDLSGRGYNEQFF.

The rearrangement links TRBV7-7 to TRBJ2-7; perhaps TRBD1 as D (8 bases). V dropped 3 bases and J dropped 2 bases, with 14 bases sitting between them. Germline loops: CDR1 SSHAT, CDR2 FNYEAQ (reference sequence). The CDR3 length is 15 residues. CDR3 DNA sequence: TGTGCCAGCAGCTTCCGGACAGGGAGGGCCTACGAGCAGTACTTC. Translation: CASSFRTGRAYEQYF.

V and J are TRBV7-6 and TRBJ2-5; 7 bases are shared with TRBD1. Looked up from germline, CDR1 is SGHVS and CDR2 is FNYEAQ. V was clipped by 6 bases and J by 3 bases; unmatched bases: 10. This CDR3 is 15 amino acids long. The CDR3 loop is CASSLPGTDKETQYF. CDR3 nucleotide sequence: TGTGCCAGCAGTCTTCCCGGGACAGACAAAGAGACCCAGTACTTC. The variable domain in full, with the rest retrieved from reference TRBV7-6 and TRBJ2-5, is GAGVSQSPRYKVTKRGQDVALRCDPISGHVSLYWYRQALGQGPEFLTYFNYEAQQDKSGLPNDRFSAERPEGSISTLTIQRTEQRDSAMYRCASSLPGTDKETQYFGPGTRLLVL.

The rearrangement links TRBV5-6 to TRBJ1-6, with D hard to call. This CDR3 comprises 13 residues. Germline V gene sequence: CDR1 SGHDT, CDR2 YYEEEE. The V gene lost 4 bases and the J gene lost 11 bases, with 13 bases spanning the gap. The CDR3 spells CASSPGGRAPLHF. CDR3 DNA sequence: TGTGCCAGCAGCCCCGGAGGGCGAGCACCCCTCCACTTT. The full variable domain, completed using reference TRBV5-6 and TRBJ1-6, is DAGVTQSPTHLIKTRGQQVTLRCSPKSGHDTVSWYQQALGQGPQFIFQYYEEEERQRGNFPDRFSGHQFPNYSSELNVNALLLGDSALYLCASSPGGRAPLHFGNGTRLTVT.